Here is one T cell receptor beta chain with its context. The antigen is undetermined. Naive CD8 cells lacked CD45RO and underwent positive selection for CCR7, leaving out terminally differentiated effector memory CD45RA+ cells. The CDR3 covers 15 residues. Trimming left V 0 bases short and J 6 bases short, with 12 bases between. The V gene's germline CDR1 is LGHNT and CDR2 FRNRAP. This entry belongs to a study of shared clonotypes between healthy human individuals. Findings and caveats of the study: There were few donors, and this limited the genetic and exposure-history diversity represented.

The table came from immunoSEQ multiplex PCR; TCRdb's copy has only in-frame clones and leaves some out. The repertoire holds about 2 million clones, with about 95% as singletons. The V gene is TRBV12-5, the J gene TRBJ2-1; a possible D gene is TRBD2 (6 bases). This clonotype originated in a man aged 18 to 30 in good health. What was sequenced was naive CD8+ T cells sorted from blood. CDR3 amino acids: CASGLVPGERNEQFF. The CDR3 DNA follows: TGTGCTAGTGGTTTGGTACCGGGAGAACGCAATGAGCAGTTCTTC. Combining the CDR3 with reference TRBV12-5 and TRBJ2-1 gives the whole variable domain DARVTQTPRHKVTEMGQEVTMRCQPILGHNTVFWYRQTMMQGLELLAYFRNRAPLDDSGMPKDRFSAEMPDATLATLKIQPSEPRDSAVYFCASGLVPGERNEQFFGPGTRLTVL.